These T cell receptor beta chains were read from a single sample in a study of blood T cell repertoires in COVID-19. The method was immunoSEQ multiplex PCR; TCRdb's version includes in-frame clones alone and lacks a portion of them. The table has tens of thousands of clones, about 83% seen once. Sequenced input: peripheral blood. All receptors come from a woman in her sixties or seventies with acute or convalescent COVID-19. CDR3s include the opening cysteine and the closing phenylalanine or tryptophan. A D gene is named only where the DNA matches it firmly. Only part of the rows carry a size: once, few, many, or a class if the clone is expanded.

CDR3nt: TGTGCCAGCAGTCGAAACGCCCGACAGGGGGGGACCACAGATACGCAGTATTTT
CDR3aa: CASSRNARQGGTTDTQYF
v_gene: TRBV6-6
d_gene: TRBD1
abundance: .
j_gene: TRBJ2-3

CDR3nt: TGTGCCACCAGCCGGACAGGGTGGGCAGATACGCAGTATTTT
CDR3aa: CATSRTGWADTQYF
v_gene: TRBV24-1
d_gene: TRBD1
abundance: .
j_gene: TRBJ2-3

CDR3nt: TGTGCCAGCAGCCGCTCAGCGGGGGCCACCCAAGAGACCCAGTACTTC
CDR3aa: CASSRSAGATQETQYF
v_gene: TRBV7-2
d_gene: TRBD2
abundance: .
j_gene: TRBJ2-5

CDR3nt: TGTGCCAGCTCCCCCGGCGGTGGGGAGAATGGCTACACCTTC
CDR3aa: CASSPGGGENGYTF
v_gene: TRBV18
d_gene: .
abundance: .
j_gene: TRBJ1-2

CDR3nt: TGTGCCAGCAGGGTCGGTGATAATGAAAAACTGTTTTTT
CDR3aa: CASRVGDNEKLFF
v_gene: TRBV2
d_gene: .
abundance: few
j_gene: TRBJ1-4

CDR3nt: TGTGCCAGCAGCTTAGCGAGGTCTGACGGCTACACCTTC
CDR3aa: CASSLARSDGYTF
v_gene: TRBV7-9
d_gene: .
abundance: .
j_gene: TRBJ1-2

CDR3nt: TGCGCCAGCAGCTGGGGGGACAGGGCGGGCACTGAAGCTTTCTTT
CDR3aa: CASSWGDRAGTEAFF
v_gene: TRBV5-1
d_gene: TRBD1
abundance: .
j_gene: TRBJ1-1

CDR3nt: TGTGCCAGTAGTGGACAGGGGGCCTATGGAAACACCATATATTTT
CDR3aa: CASSGQGAYGNTIYF
v_gene: TRBV19
d_gene: TRBD1
abundance: .
j_gene: TRBJ1-3

CDR3nt: TGTGCCAGCAGCTTAGGCTCGAAAGGGAGGCATGGCTACACCTTC
CDR3aa: CASSLGSKGRHGYTF
v_gene: TRBV13
d_gene: .
abundance: .
j_gene: TRBJ1-2

CDR3nt: TGCGCCAGCCTCCAGGGTACGGCCACTGAAGCTTTCTTT
CDR3aa: CASLQGTATEAFF
v_gene: TRBV10-2
d_gene: .
abundance: .
j_gene: TRBJ1-1

CDR3nt: TGTGCCAGCAGCCAAGAGGGACAGGGGGCATCTGGGGCCAACGTCCTGACTTTC
CDR3aa: CASSQEGQGASGANVLTF
v_gene: TRBV4-2
d_gene: TRBD1
abundance: .
j_gene: TRBJ2-6

CDR3nt: TGCAGCGTTCAAGTAAACAGGGACACTGAAGCTTTCTTT
CDR3aa: CSVQVNRDTEAFF
v_gene: TRBV29-1
d_gene: .
abundance: few
j_gene: TRBJ1-1

CDR3nt: TGTGCCAGCAGCTTGTTAGCGGGGGAAGAGACCCAGTACTTC
CDR3aa: CASSLLAGEETQYF
v_gene: TRBV5-6
d_gene: TRBD2
abundance: .
j_gene: TRBJ2-5

CDR3nt: TGCAGCGTCACCCAGACAGAAAAGAATGAAAAACTGTTTTTT
CDR3aa: CSVTQTEKNEKLFF
v_gene: TRBV29-1
d_gene: .
abundance: .
j_gene: TRBJ1-4

CDR3nt: TGTGCCAGCCGCGGTGGGTATACGCAGTATTTT
CDR3aa: CASRGGYTQYF
v_gene: TRBV19
d_gene: .
abundance: .
j_gene: TRBJ2-3

CDR3nt: TGTGCCAGCGGGGGACAGCGATACGAGCAGTACTTC
CDR3aa: CASGGQRYEQYF
v_gene: TRBV2
d_gene: TRBD1
abundance: .
j_gene: TRBJ2-7

CDR3nt: TGCGCCAGCAGTGACCTCTCGGGGGGGCGTAATGAGCAGTTCTTC
CDR3aa: CASSDLSGGRNEQFF
v_gene: TRBV10-1
d_gene: TRBD2
abundance: .
j_gene: TRBJ2-1

CDR3nt: TGCGCCAGCAGCCAAACAGGGGAAGGTTTGGATGGCTACACCTTC
CDR3aa: CASSQTGEGLDGYTF
v_gene: TRBV5-1
d_gene: TRBD1
abundance: .
j_gene: TRBJ1-2

CDR3nt: TGTGCCAGCACAATCGAGGGAAGGCAGCCCCAGCATTTT
CDR3aa: CASTIEGRQPQHF
v_gene: TRBV6-5
d_gene: .
abundance: once
j_gene: TRBJ1-5

CDR3nt: TGTGCCAGCAGTTGCTACCCCATCAGGGGAGCTGGAAACACCATATATTTT
CDR3aa: CASSCYPIRGAGNTIYF
v_gene: TRBV6-7
d_gene: .
abundance: .
j_gene: TRBJ1-3

CDR3nt: TGTGCCAGCAGTGAAGTGGCAGGGGGCGGCTACACCTTC
CDR3aa: CASSEVAGGGYTF
v_gene: TRBV6-1
d_gene: TRBD1
abundance: .
j_gene: TRBJ1-2

CDR3nt: TGCAGCGTCCGGGGGGAGGGAGAAAAACTGTTTTTT
CDR3aa: CSVRGEGEKLFF
v_gene: TRBV29-1
d_gene: .
abundance: few
j_gene: TRBJ1-4

CDR3nt: TGTGCCAGTACCCGCGCGGATCAAGAGACCCAGTACTTC
CDR3aa: CASTRADQETQYF
v_gene: TRBV19
d_gene: .
abundance: .
j_gene: TRBJ2-5

CDR3nt: TGTGCCAGTAGTACCAACAGGGGTGGGAACACTGAAGCTTTCTTT
CDR3aa: CASSTNRGGNTEAFF
v_gene: TRBV19
d_gene: TRBD1
abundance: .
j_gene: TRBJ1-1

CDR3nt: TGTGCCAGCAGTGCCGGTGGGGGGAGTTGGAGGAACACCGGGGAGCTGTTTTTT
CDR3aa: CASSAGGGSWRNTGELFF
v_gene: TRBV2
d_gene: .
abundance: .
j_gene: TRBJ2-2

CDR3nt: TGTGCCAGCATGGGACAGGCGAATAGCAATCAGCCCCAGCATTTT
CDR3aa: CASMGQANSNQPQHF
v_gene: TRBV2
d_gene: TRBD1
abundance: few
j_gene: TRBJ1-5

CDR3nt: TGTGCCATCAGTGAGAGCCCGGGACAGCCGAACACTGAAGCTTTCTTT
CDR3aa: CAISESPGQPNTEAFF
v_gene: TRBV10-3
d_gene: TRBD1
abundance: .
j_gene: TRBJ1-1

CDR3nt: TGTGCCAGTAGTATTAAACTCTCTGGAAACACCATATATTTT
CDR3aa: CASSIKLSGNTIYF
v_gene: TRBV19
d_gene: .
abundance: .
j_gene: TRBJ1-3

CDR3nt: TGTGCCAGTAGCGACCTCGGGGGGGACTATGGCTACACCTTC
CDR3aa: CASSDLGGDYGYTF
v_gene: TRBV19
d_gene: .
abundance: once
j_gene: TRBJ1-2

CDR3nt: TGTGCCAGCAGCTTGAGGGGTGGCACCGGGGAGCTGTTTTTT
CDR3aa: CASSLRGGTGELFF
v_gene: TRBV5-6
d_gene: .
abundance: .
j_gene: TRBJ2-2

CDR3nt: TGTGCCAGCAGCTTACGGAGCGGGGGGAGGGATACGCAGTATTTT
CDR3aa: CASSLRSGGRDTQYF
v_gene: TRBV7-3
d_gene: TRBD2
abundance: .
j_gene: TRBJ2-3

CDR3nt: TGTGCCACCAGCAGAGATCTAGGGGGAAGTGAGACCCAGTACTTC
CDR3aa: CATSRDLGGSETQYF
v_gene: TRBV15
d_gene: .
abundance: .
j_gene: TRBJ2-5

CDR3nt: TGCGCCAGCAGCTTGGAGGGTTCCAGGGGGAGGACTGAAGCTTTCTTT
CDR3aa: CASSLEGSRGRTEAFF
v_gene: TRBV5-1
d_gene: TRBD1
abundance: few
j_gene: TRBJ1-1

CDR3nt: TGTGCCAGCAGCTTAGAACCCTCGGGGACTGAAGCTTTCTTT
CDR3aa: CASSLEPSGTEAFF
v_gene: TRBV11-2
d_gene: .
abundance: .
j_gene: TRBJ1-1

CDR3nt: TGTGCCAGCAGTTACCCGGGGGCTAGCGGGCAGTTCTTC
CDR3aa: CASSYPGASGQFF
v_gene: TRBV6-6
d_gene: .
abundance: .
j_gene: TRBJ2-1

CDR3nt: TGTGCCAGCAGCACGGGACTAGCGGGGGGGCAAGATACGCAGTATTTT
CDR3aa: CASSTGLAGGQDTQYF
v_gene: TRBV3-1/TRBV3-2
d_gene: TRBD2
abundance: .
j_gene: TRBJ2-3

CDR3nt: TGCAGCGTATCAGACAGGGGGAATGGCTACACCTTC
CDR3aa: CSVSDRGNGYTF
v_gene: TRBV29-1
d_gene: TRBD1
abundance: .
j_gene: TRBJ1-2

CDR3nt: TGCGCCAGCAGCCAAGATCGACTGACCCAGTACTTC
CDR3aa: CASSQDRLTQYF
v_gene: TRBV4-1
d_gene: .
abundance: medium-sized
j_gene: TRBJ2-5